The 32 T cell receptor beta chains below were found in one sample sequenced in a study of cytomegalovirus exposure and HLA in healthy donors. 60 Vbeta and 13 Jbeta primers were used in PCR. The repertoire was sequenced with immunoSEQ multiplex PCR; TCRdb's copy has only in-frame clones and lacks some. There are some 180,000 clones in the sample; roughly 80% occur only once, and 1.3% to 1.5% lies in the top ten. Input material: PBMCs. The receptor source for this set is a girl aged 10 to 17 in good health and CMV-seropositive.

The V call is TRBV19, the J call TRBJ2-7, with 7 bases aligning to TRBD1. The CDR3 extends over 14 amino acids. CDR1 is LNHDA, CDR2 SQIVND, per germline (reference sequence). J was trimmed by 2 bases and V by 3 bases; bases with no gene match: 4. The CDR3 coding sequence is TGTGCCAGTAGTATCACCGACAGGGCCTACGAGCAGTACTTC. Translation: CASSITDRAYEQYF.

This chain's CDR3 is CASSPGGADLGDEQFF. CDR3 sequence (DNA): TGTGCCAGCAGCCCAGGAGGGGCGGACCTTGGCGATGAGCAGTTCTTC. This sequence joins TRBV7-9 and TRBJ2-1; the D gene is possibly TRBD2 (6 bases). Trimming pared 5 bases from V and 8 bases from J, leaving 22 bases between. There are 16 residues in the CDR3. CDR1 and CDR2 (germline): SEHNR, FQNEAQ (reference sequence).

The chain couples TRBV6-1 to TRBJ2-5; D remains ambiguous. This CDR3 is 15 amino acids long. The germline gives CDR1 MNHNS, CDR2 SASEGT. Trimming took off 3 bases at V and 5 bases at J, with 16 bases between the two ends. The CDR3 DNA reads TGTGCCAGCAGTGACTCGGCAGGTGTCTGGGAGACCCAGTACTTC. Protein product: CASSDSAGVWETQYF.

V is TRBV7-8 and J is TRBJ1-5, with TRBD1 as a possible D gene (6 bases). The germline CDR1 and CDR2 sequences are SGHVS and FQNEAQ. Deletions cut 5 bases from V and 7 bases from J, with 18 bases between. The CDR3 has 15 amino acids. CDR3 sequence: CASSAKTGLLQPQHF. CDR3 sequence (DNA): TGTGCCAGCAGCGCCAAGACAGGCCTTTTACAGCCCCAGCATTTT.

The V gene is TRBV19, the J gene TRBJ2-2; tentatively, D is TRBD1 (5 bases). The CDR3 runs 14 residues. Trimming removed 3 bases from V and 1 base from J, with 6 bases in between. The germline CDR1 and CDR2 sequences are LNHDA and SQIVND (reference sequence). This CDR3 is CASSIRGNTGELFF. The CDR3 DNA is TGTGCCAGTAGTATTAGGGGGAACACCGGGGAGCTGTTTTTT.

The genes are TRBV4-3 and TRBJ1-2; D perhaps matches TRBD1 (6 bases). This CDR3 contains 13 residues. The germline gives CDR1 LGHNA, CDR2 YSLEER. Trimming took 4 bases from V and 8 from J, leaving 14 bases between them. Here the CDR3 DNA reads TGCGCCAGCAGCCCACAGGGTCTTGGGGGCTACACCTTC. This translates into CASSPQGLGGYTF.

V gene TRBV5-1 combines with J gene TRBJ1-2, with D tentatively TRBD1 (6 bases). There are 15 residues in the CDR3. The ends were cut back, 0 bases at V and 4 bases at J, with 13 bases in the middle. The germline gives CDR1 SGHRS, CDR2 YFSETQ. The CDR3 sequence: CASSLVESGVYGYTF. CDR3 nucleotides: TGCGCCAGCAGCTTGGTCGAGTCAGGGGTCTATGGCTACACCTTC.

This rearrangement joins TRBV5-6 to TRBJ1-5; D gene uncertain. Trimming left V 2 bases short and J 6 bases short, with 6 bases between. Germline CDR1 reads SGHDT; CDR2 reads YYEEEE. CDR3 size: 12 residues. This chain's CDR3 is CASSFPGQPQHF. The CDR3 DNA follows: TGTGCCAGCAGCTTCCCAGGTCAGCCCCAGCATTTT.

The chain has TRBV5-1 and TRBJ2-1; 13 bases align to TRBD2. V trimming: 4 bases; J trimming: 9 bases; junction bases outside the gene matches: 7. The length of the CDR3 is 15 residues. Germline loops: CDR1 SGHRS, CDR2 YFSETQ. CDR3 nucleotides: TGCGCCAGCAGCCCCCCGGGACTAGCGGGAAGTGAGCAGTTCTTC. It yields the protein CASSPPGLAGSEQFF.

The V gene is TRBV6-1, the J gene TRBJ2-1; D perhaps matches TRBD1 (5 bases). This CDR3 is built from 13 residues. CDR1 and CDR2 (germline): MNHNS, SASEGT. The V and J ends lost 5 bases and 2 bases respectively, with 7 bases between them. The CDR3, as DNA: TGTGCCAGCAGTCCGACAGCCTACAATGAGCAGTTCTTC. Translating it yields CASSPTAYNEQFF.

CDR3 DNA: TGTGCCAGCAGCTGGACTAGCGGGAGTCACTACGAGCAGTACTTC. It specifies CASSWTSGSHYEQYF. The V gene is TRBV5-4, the J gene TRBJ2-7; 13 positions match TRBD2. Germline assignment: CDR1 SGHNT and CDR2 YYREEE (reference sequence). The V segment lost 3 bases and the J segment 3 bases; nucleotides outside the gene matches: 3. The CDR3 is made up of 15 amino acids.

This sequence joins TRBV27 and TRBJ1-2; TRBD1 is a possible D gene (6 bases). The germline gives CDR1 MNHEY, CDR2 SMNVEV (reference sequence). The V and J ends lost 5 bases and 8 bases respectively, with 18 bases between them. This CDR3 is built from 14 residues. CDR3 amino acids: CASSRTGLLGGYTF. CDR3 DNA sequence: TGTGCCAGCAGTCGCACAGGGCTGTTGGGAGGCTACACCTTC.

The chain combines TRBV7-3 with TRBJ2-7; D might be TRBD1 (6 bases). V was shortened by 5 bases and J by 4 bases, with 12 bases between the two germline ends. Looked up from germline, CDR1 is SGHTA and CDR2 is FQGTGA. The CDR3 sequence is 13 residues long. In nucleotides, the CDR3 is TGTGCCAGCAGCCTAGGACAGAAATACGAGCAGTACTTC. This sequence encodes CASSLGQKYEQYF. The entire variable domain, with the rest obtained from reference TRBV7-3 and TRBJ2-7, is as follows: GAGVSQTPSNKVTEKGKYVELRCDPISGHTALYWYRQSLGQGPEFLIYFQGTGAADDSGLPNDRFFAVRPEGSVSTLKIQRTERGDSAVYLCASSLGQKYEQYFGPGTRLTVT.

This clone was picked up one time. This rearrangement joins TRBV30 to TRBJ2-1; D remains ambiguous. The V end was cut by 3 bases, the J end by 7 bases, with 13 bases between. The length of the CDR3 is 13 residues. Germline CDR1 and CDR2: GTSNPN and SVGIG (reference sequence). For the CDR3, the DNA is TGTGCCTGGAGACCCTACCCGCCTAATGAGCAGTTCTTC. As protein: CAWRPYPPNEQFF.

This sequence joins TRBV11-3 and TRBJ2-7, with 8 nucleotides matching TRBD2. The CDR3 length is 14 residues. The junction had 2 bases not matched to a gene; V was cut back by 3 bases and J by 1 base. The germline V gene encodes CDR1 SGHNT and CDR2 YENEEA. The CDR3 DNA is TGTGCCAGCAGCTTGGGCGGGAGGTCCTACGAGCAGTACTTC. The encoded protein is CASSLGGRSYEQYF.

The chain uses TRBV28 and TRBJ2-7; 12 nucleotides line up with TRBD2. Germline CDR1 reads MDHEN; CDR2 reads SYDVKM. This CDR3 contains 18 residues. V lost 1 base to trimming and J lost 3 bases; unmatched junction nucleotides: 10. The CDR3 coding sequence is TGTGCCAGCAGTTTATTCCCCCGACTAGCGGGAGACGTCTACGAGCAGTACTTC. This sequence encodes CASSLFPRLAGDVYEQYF.

This sequence joins TRBV5-4 and TRBJ2-7; 11 nucleotides align to TRBD2. Trimming cost V 3 bases and J 7 bases; bases outside gene matches: 6. This CDR3 has 14 residues. The germline V gene has CDR1 SGHNT and CDR2 YYREEE (reference sequence). This CDR3 is CASSSGLAVREQYF. CDR3 coding DNA: TGTGCCAGCAGCTCGGGACTAGCGGTTAGGGAGCAGTACTTC.

V gene TRBV6-1 combines with J gene TRBJ1-2; 8 nucleotides line up with TRBD1. V shed 4 bases, J shed 4 bases, and the junction held 14 bases outside the gene matches. CDR1 is MNHNS and CDR2 is SASEGT in the germline V gene. CDR3 size: 17 residues. CDR3 in DNA: TGTGCCAGCAGTGCCCCCACAGGGGGATATTCGTTCTATGGCTACACCTTC. This codes for CASSAPTGGYSFYGYTF.

The gene calls are TRBV27 and TRBJ1-2; D may be TRBD1 (6 bases). V was trimmed by 5 bases and J by 6 bases, leaving 19 bases between them. CDR1 and CDR2 from the germline V gene are MNHEY and SMNVEV (reference sequence). CDR3 length: 15 amino acids. CDR3 DNA: TGTGCCAGCAGTCCCTACCCTCCGCAGGGGAATGGCTACACCTTC. Translating gives CASSPYPPQGNGYTF.

This sequence joins TRBV14 and TRBJ2-2; D unclear. This CDR3 is 15 amino acids long. The germline V and J ends were trimmed by 1 base and 4 bases, with 10 bases remaining between them. Germline-derived CDR1 and CDR2 are SGHDN and FVKESK. The chain's CDR3 is CASSQAKSFTGELFF. The CDR3 region has the DNA TGTGCCAGCAGCCAAGCTAAAAGTTTCACCGGGGAGCTGTTTTTT. Together with reference TRBV14 and TRBJ2-2, the CDR3 gives the full variable domain: EAGVTQFPSHSVIEKGQTVTLRCDPISGHDNLYWYRRVMGKEIKFLLHFVKESKQDESGMPNNRFLAERTGGTYSTLKVQPAELEDSGVYFCASSQAKSFTGELFFGEGSRLTVL.

The chain recombines TRBV5-1 with TRBJ1-2; TRBD1 aligns across 10 bases. The junction had 9 bases not matched to a gene; V was cut back by 1 base and J by 6 bases. Germline V gene sequence: CDR1 SGHRS, CDR2 YFSETQ. The CDR3 is 16 amino acids. For the CDR3, the DNA is TGCGCCAGCAGCTTGCCCGGGACAGGGGACGTGAATGGCTACACCTTC. Translated, it gives CASSLPGTGDVNGYTF.

The chain recombines TRBV15 with TRBJ1-3, with TRBD1 matching 10 bases. Germline V CDR1 and CDR2: LNHNV, YYDKDF (reference sequence). With V trimmed by 1 base and J by 4 bases, 7 bases remained unmatched. This CDR3 is built from 17 residues. This chain's CDR3 is CATSRAGTGVLGNTIYF. Written as DNA, the CDR3 is TGTGCCACCAGCAGAGCTGGGACAGGGGTATTAGGAAACACCATATATTTT.

The chain is built from TRBV7-6 and TRBJ1-4, with TRBD1 matching 8 bases. CDR3 length: 16 residues. Trimming took 4 bases from V and 0 from J; bases not matched to a gene: 4. Germline CDR1 reads SGHVS; CDR2 reads FNYEAQ. DNA for the CDR3: TGTGCCAGCAGCTCGAGACAGGGGCCAACTAATGAAAAACTGTTTTTT. It translates to CASSSRQGPTNEKLFF.

To note about this clone: Other nucleotide sequences in the sample specify the same CDR3. The V and J genes are TRBV5-6 and TRBJ1-1; D is undetermined. V gave up 4 bases and J gave up 4 bases, with 8 bases separating them. The CDR3 is made up of 12 amino acids. The germline V gene encodes CDR1 SGHDT and CDR2 YYEEEE. The CDR3 coding sequence is TGTGCCAGCAGCCCTGGAGGCACTGAAGCTTTCTTT. Encoded protein: CASSPGGTEAFF.

J is TRBJ2-1 and V is TRBV4-3; D ambiguous. The CDR3 totals 15 residues. CDR1 LGHNA and CDR2 YSLEER come from the germline V gene. Trimming cost V 4 bases and J 0 bases, with 10 bases left between them. This CDR3 reads CASSRIGDSYNEQFF. The CDR3 bases are TGCGCCAGCAGCCGGATCGGAGACTCCTACAATGAGCAGTTCTTC.

This sequence joins TRBV5-1 and TRBJ2-2; D is perhaps TRBD2 (6 bases). CDR1 is SGHRS and CDR2 is YFSETQ in the germline V gene. V was cut by 4 bases and J by 1 base, with 11 bases left in between. The CDR3 sequence is 15 residues long. The CDR3 DNA reads as TGCGCCAGCAGCCCGGAGGGTTGGAACACCGGGGAGCTGTTTTTT. This translates into CASSPEGWNTGELFF.

CDR3 sequence: CASSPQSWRVVQETQYF. DNA for the CDR3: TGTGCCAGCAGCCCCCAATCGTGGAGAGTCGTGCAAGAGACCCAGTACTTC. V is TRBV11-2 and J is TRBJ2-5; D gene unclear. This CDR3 has 17 amino acids. The germline V gene encodes CDR1 SGHAT and CDR2 FQNNGV. The V and J ends lost 5 bases and 2 bases respectively, with 21 bases between them.

The chain employs TRBV5-4 and TRBJ2-7, with TRBD1 matching 7 bases. With V trimmed by 4 bases and J by 4 bases, 8 bases remained unmatched. This CDR3 is built from 14 residues. CDR1 and CDR2 from the germline V gene are SGHNT and YYREEE (reference sequence). DNA for the CDR3: TGTGCCAGCAGCGTTACAGGGGTCGGGTACGAGCAGTACTTC. Translating gives CASSVTGVGYEQYF.

This clone was seen a few times. The chain links TRBV19 to TRBJ2-7, with 7 bases identical to TRBD1. This CDR3 has 13 residues. Germline V gives CDR1 LNHDA, CDR2 SQIVND (reference sequence). V lost 10 bases to trimming and J lost 4 bases; unmatched junction nucleotides: 10. CDR3 sequence (DNA): TGTGCCACTAAGGGGGACAGAGCTTACGAGCAGTACTTC. Its protein is CATKGDRAYEQYF.

The chain couples TRBV4-1 to TRBJ1-2; 7 nucleotides line up with TRBD1. This CDR3 has 16 residues. Per germline, CDR1 MGHRA and CDR2 YSYEKL. V lost 1 base to trimming and J lost 8 bases; unmatched junction nucleotides: 13. CDR3 DNA: TGCGCCAGCAGCCAAGTGGCGTCAGGGGGAAGGTGGGGCTACACCTTC. Protein sequence: CASSQVASGGRWGYTF.

The sample holds a few counts of this clone. The rearrangement links TRBV2 to TRBJ1-1; TRBD1 agrees at 7 bases. The V and J ends lost 4 bases and 3 bases, in that order; junction bases with no gene match: 2. The CDR3 covers 13 residues. Per germline, CDR1 SNHLY and CDR2 FYNNEI. For the CDR3, the DNA is TGTGCCAGCAGTGTAGACAGGGACACTGAAGCTTTCTTT. Its protein product is CASSVDRDTEAFF.

This CDR3 reads CASSKSSWAPNTGELFF. CDR3 DNA sequence: TGCGCCAGCAGCAAGTCGTCGTGGGCACCGAACACCGGGGAGCTGTTTTTT. This chain joins TRBV4-1 and TRBJ2-2, with unresolved D. V shed 5 bases and J shed 0 bases, with 16 bases lying between them. Germline CDR1 and CDR2: MGHRA and YSYEKL. CDR3 length equals 17 residues.